One and the same sample provided the 15 T cell receptor beta chains below, sequenced in a study of technical replicates of blood from a few donors. TCRdb's copy holds only in-frame clones and misses some; the assay was immunoSEQ multiplex PCR. This sample carries tens of thousands of clones, more than 80% of them seen once, and the ten largest clones take around 3.9%. Input material: PBMCs. The receptors shown here come from a human donor in good health. Some clones in this sample may be carry-over from other donors' samples.

The CDR3 nucleotides read TGTGCCAGCAGTGACGGCCAGGGGGCGAGTGGCTACACCTTC. This encodes CASSDGQGASGYTF. The chain couples TRBV6-4 to TRBJ1-2, with TRBD1 matching over 8 bases. Germline loops: CDR1 MRHNA, CDR2 SNTAGT. The V and J ends lost 2 bases and 7 bases, in that order; junction bases with no gene match: 6. The CDR3 contains 14 residues.

This clone was seen just once. The rearrangement uses TRBV7-2 and TRBJ2-1; 9 bases agree with TRBD2. Germline CDR1 reads SGHTA; CDR2 reads FQGNSA. V dropped 1 base and J dropped 4; count of bases not matched to a gene: 8. This CDR3 contains 17 residues. Here the CDR3 reads CASSLVGGLAHYNEQFF. CDR3 nucleotides: TGTGCCAGCAGCTTAGTGGGGGGACTAGCCCATTACAATGAGCAGTTCTTC.

V and J are TRBV7-3 and TRBJ2-3, with D possibly TRBD2 on 7 matching bases. V lost 5 bases, J lost 2 bases, and 17 bases lay in between. The CDR3 runs 16 residues. Germline CDR1 and CDR2: SGHTA and FQGTGA. Here the CDR3 reads CASSPQGGTYTDTQYF. The CDR3 DNA follows: TGTGCCAGCAGCCCCCAGGGAGGGACATACACAGATACGCAGTATTTT.

This clone was detected only a few times. This chain connects TRBV14 to TRBJ2-1; 7 nucleotides line up with TRBD2. CDR1 SGHDN and CDR2 FVKESK come from the germline V gene. V lost 4 bases and J lost 5; bases outside the gene matches: 5. The CDR3 sequence is 14 residues long. This chain's CDR3 is CASSRLAGHNEQFF. Here the CDR3 DNA reads TGTGCCAGCAGCCGACTAGCAGGACACAATGAGCAGTTCTTC. Combining the CDR3 with reference TRBV14 and TRBJ2-1 gives the whole variable domain EAGVTQFPSHSVIEKGQTVTLRCDPISGHDNLYWYRRVMGKEIKFLLHFVKESKQDESGMPNNRFLAERTGGTYSTLKVQPAELEDSGVYFCASSRLAGHNEQFFGPGTRLTVL.

This chain uses TRBV7-9 with TRBJ2-2; 9 positions match TRBD1. Germline CDR1 reads SEHNR; CDR2 reads FQNEAQ (reference sequence). The CDR3 covers 16 residues. With 6 bases clipped from V and 5 bases from J, the junction kept 10 bases outside the gene matches. The CDR3 loop reads CASSPKTGGMTGELFF. The CDR3 DNA sequence: TGTGCCAGCAGTCCAAAGACAGGGGGGATGACCGGGGAGCTGTTTTTT. Looking up the rest from reference TRBV7-9 and TRBJ2-2 gives the full variable domain: DTGVSQNPRHKITKRGQNVTFRCDPISEHNRLYWYRQTLGQGPEFLTYFQNEAQLEKSRLLSDRFSAERPKGSFSTLEIQRTEQGDSAMYLCASSPKTGGMTGELFFGEGSRLTVL.

The rearrangement uses TRBV5-1 and TRBJ2-3; a possible D gene is TRBD2 (7 bases). Trimming removed 1 base at V and 5 bases at J, with 11 bases between. The CDR3 is made up of 14 amino acids. Germline CDR1 is SGHRS and CDR2 is YFSETQ. CDR3 protein: CASSLRGGEDTQYF. DNA of the CDR3: TGCGCCAGCAGCTTGAGGGGGGGCGAAGATACGCAGTATTTT.

Only one count was recorded for this clone. The chain uses TRBV29-1 and TRBJ2-3; possibly TRBD2 for D (6 bases). Germline V gene lookup returns CDR1 SQVTM and CDR2 ANQGSEA. CDR3 length: 17 residues. The V and J ends lost 0 bases and 0 bases respectively, with 16 bases between them. CDR3 region: CSVEESGLHISTDTQYF. The CDR3, as DNA: TGCAGCGTTGAAGAGTCGGGACTCCATATTAGCACAGATACGCAGTATTTT.

This chain connects TRBV7-9 to TRBJ2-3, with D unresolved. Germline V CDR1 and CDR2: SEHNR, FQNEAQ (reference sequence). V dropped 10 bases and J dropped 2 bases, with 16 bases sitting between them. The CDR3 runs to 14 residues. CDR3 residues: CATFSSVDTDTQYF. In nucleotides, the CDR3 is TGTGCCACCTTTAGCTCCGTGGACACAGATACGCAGTATTTT.

As DNA, the CDR3 is TGTGCCAGCAGTTCCTCAAGGGAGGAGACCCAGTACTTC. Encoded protein: CASSSSREETQYF. The V gene is TRBV7-9, the J gene TRBJ2-5; D possibly corresponds to TRBD2 (5 bases). The germline V gene encodes CDR1 SEHNR and CDR2 FQNEAQ (reference sequence). With 6 bases removed from V and 5 bases from J, the gap between germline ends came to 13 bases. The CDR3 totals 13 residues.

The gene calls are TRBV30 and TRBJ1-2; maybe TRBD1 (5 bases). The CDR3 extends over 11 amino acids. Germline V gives CDR1 GTSNPN, CDR2 SVGIG (reference sequence). V lost 2 bases and J lost 11, with 12 bases in between. The DNA of the CDR3 is TGTGCCTGGAGTTTAACAGGTGCATACACCTTC. Translation gives CAWSLTGAYTF.

This clone was seen just once. The CDR3 DNA follows: TGTGCCAGCAGCAGGGGACTAGGGGAGACCCAGTACTTC. Translation: CASSRGLGETQYF. The genes are TRBV7-2 and TRBJ2-5; TRBD2 aligns across 8 bases. Germline CDR1 SGHTA, CDR2 FQGNSA. The V and J ends lost 5 bases and 5 bases, in that order; junction bases with no gene match: 4. CDR3 size: 13 residues.

CDR3: CASSSRAGLNTEAFF. CDR3 sequence (DNA): TGTGCCAGCAGTTCCCGAGCAGGGTTAAACACTGAAGCTTTCTTT. The chain is built from TRBV28 and TRBJ1-1; D may be TRBD1 (5 bases). Germline CDR1 and CDR2: MDHEN and SYDVKM. The CDR3 runs 15 residues. Trimming cost V 4 bases and J 2 bases, with 14 bases left between them.

This chain joins TRBV27 and TRBJ1-2; 7 positions agree with TRBD1. Unmatched junction bases numbered 6, after V lost 5 bases and J lost 6 bases. CDR1 MNHEY and CDR2 SMNVEV come from the germline V gene (reference sequence). The CDR3 spans 13 residues. Here the CDR3 reads CASSLKTGNGYTF. The DNA for the CDR3 is TGTGCCAGCAGTCTCAAGACAGGGAATGGCTACACCTTC.

This clone was counted a single time. This chain connects TRBV4-1 to TRBJ1-1; TRBD1 matches at 9 bases. CDR1 and CDR2 from the germline V gene are MGHRA and YSYEKL. The CDR3 has 14 residues. V was pared by 7 bases and J by 4 bases, with 7 bases of the junction left unmatched. CDR3: CASTTQGAITEAFF. CDR3 DNA: TGCGCCAGCACCACACAGGGGGCTATCACTGAAGCTTTCTTT.

The chain employs TRBV29-1 and TRBJ2-1; D might be TRBD2 (6 bases). Germline V gene sequence: CDR1 SQVTM, CDR2 ANQGSEA. V lost 4 bases and J 4 bases, leaving 14 bases between the germline ends. CDR3 length: 14 residues. CDR3 region: CSVVRRESYNEQFF. Here the CDR3 DNA reads TGCAGCGTTGTGCGGCGGGAATCTTACAATGAGCAGTTCTTC.